The T cell receptor beta chain described here comes from a study of graft-versus-host responses after intestinal transplantation. On the study more broadly: Recipients obtained multivisceral, liver-intestinal, or isolated intestinal transplants. The whole recipient group had anti-thymocyte globulin induction followed by tacrolimus and steroids for approximately three years. Findings and caveats of the study: Graft-versus-host to host-versus-graft clonal ratios in allografts were high in patients with graft-donor T cell macrochimerism.

Notes on this clone: The antigen remains unidentified.

V dropped 4 bases and J dropped 5; count of bases not matched to a gene: 0. This CDR3 contains 11 residues. Germline CDR1 reads GTSNPN; CDR2 reads SVGIG (reference sequence). Sequencing used immunoSEQ multiplex PCR; TCRdb keeps in-frame clones, though not all of them. The repertoire holds about 120,000 clones, with 90% to 95% as singletons. The sequencing used unstimulated CD8+ T cells sorted from spleen or lymph node cells, collected before intestinal transplant. The sequence was collected from a human donor who received an intestinal transplant. The V and J genes are TRBV30 and TRBJ2-7; TRBD2 matches 9 bases. The CDR3, as DNA: TGTGCCTGGACTAGCGGGAACGAGCAGTACTTC. This gives the protein CAWTSGNEQYF. Full variable domain (outside the CDR3, taken from reference TRBV30 and TRBJ2-7): SQTIHQWPATLVQPVGSPLSLECTVEGTSNPNLYWYRQAAGRGLQLLFYSVGIGQISSEVPQNLSASRPQDRQFILSSKKLLLSDSGFYLCAWTSGNEQYFGPGTRLTVT.